A single sample gave rise to the 10 T cell receptor beta chains below, sequenced in a study of blood T cells in healthy people across ages. Sample-barcoded 5' priming and a J-beta primer mix drove a second PCR of roughly 7 to 11 cycles. TCRdb independently ran MiXCR on the 5' RACE reads; one entry per CDR3 protein. The sample has some 760,000 distinct CDR3 sequences, 20% to 25% seen once. These data also featured in a second study, about T cells of mothers and their children.

Sequenced input: blood. These receptors originate from a boy aged 5-17 years in good health.

The rearrangement links TRBV29-1 to TRBJ2-5, with a weak D call TRBD1 (6 bases). Near its end, the DNA agrees better with TRBJ2-7, so the J call may be wrong. This CDR3 is built from 13 residues. In germline, CDR1 is SQVTM, CDR2 ANQGSEA. CDR3 region: CSVTQGPPYEQYF. CDR3 coding DNA: TGCAGCGTTACACAGGGTCCCCCCTACGAGCAGTACTTC.

This clonotype was counted between two and nine times. This chain connects TRBV15 to TRBJ2-7, with 9 bases that match TRBD2. With V trimmed by 8 bases and J by 5 bases, 10 bases remained unmatched. The length of the CDR3 is 14 residues. Germline CDR1 reads LNHNV; CDR2 reads YYDKDF (reference sequence). The CDR3: CATELAGGADEQYF. The CDR3 nucleotides read TGTGCCACCGAACTAGCGGGCGGCGCTGACGAGCAGTACTTC.

The chain carries TRBV24-1 and TRBJ2-2, with D possibly TRBD2 on 6 matching bases. The CDR3 has 16 amino acids. V shed 3 bases and J shed 0 bases, with 10 bases lying between them. Germline V lookup: CDR1 KGHDR, CDR2 SFDVKD. The CDR3 DNA reads TGTGCCACCAGTGATGCTCTAGCGCCGAACACCGGGGAGCTGTTTTTT. Translating it yields CATSDALAPNTGELFF.

The CDR3 DNA is TGCAGTGCTGGACCGGGACAGGGATTAAATGAGCAGTTCTTC. This gives the protein CSAGPGQGLNEQFF. The chain combines TRBV20-1 with TRBJ2-1, with 9 bases fitting TRBD1. This CDR3 has 14 amino acids. Germline V gives CDR1 DFQATT, CDR2 SNEGSKA (reference sequence). With 5 bases clipped from V and 7 bases from J, the junction kept 9 bases outside the gene matches.

This clonotype was recorded a few times. The V and J genes are TRBV12-3 or TRBV12-4 and TRBJ2-6; 11 positions match TRBD1. V lost 4 bases to trimming and J lost 4 bases; unmatched junction nucleotides: 12. This CDR3 has 19 amino acids. CDR3 bases: TGTGCCAGCAGTTCCCCCGGACAGGGGGCGACTACCGGGGCCAACGTCCTGACTTTC. It yields the protein CASSSPGQGATTGANVLTF.

This clonotype was seen only a few times. The V and J genes are TRBV7-2 and TRBJ2-5; 7 bases are shared with TRBD1. Matching the DNA end better, TRBJ2-7 makes the J call doubtful. Germline CDR1 and CDR2: SGHTA and FQGNSA. The CDR3 runs 15 residues. CDR3 residues: CASSLETGASYEQYF. The CDR3 nucleotides read TGTGCCAGCAGCTTAGAAACAGGGGCCAGCTACGAGCAGTACTTC.

This chain uses TRBV4-1 with TRBJ2-5, with 8 bases matching TRBD1. This CDR3 has 15 residues. The germline gives CDR1 MGHRA, CDR2 YSYEKL. With 5 bases clipped from V and 5 bases from J, the junction kept 10 bases outside the gene matches. CDR3 sequence reads: CASSSFPGGQETQYF. CDR3 sequence (DNA): TGCGCCAGCAGCTCTTTCCCAGGGGGCCAGGAGACCCAGTACTTC.

This chain links TRBV6-5 with TRBJ1-4; D gene ambiguous. The CDR3 length is 14 residues. Germline assignment: CDR1 MNHEY and CDR2 SVGAGI. With 5 bases removed from V and 5 bases from J, the gap between germline ends came to 12 bases. The CDR3 DNA follows: TGTGCCAGCAGTCTTTCTTTACGGAATGAAAAACTGTTTTTT. Its translation: CASSLSLRNEKLFF.

The table lists this clonotype with a few counts. Germline is not matched at one junction end, which may reflect a read error. The gene calls are TRBV5-1 and TRBJ2-5; 8 bases agree with TRBD2. Germline V gene lookup returns CDR1 SGHRS and CDR2 YFSETQ. CDR3 length: 15 residues. CDR3 coding DNA: TGCGTCAGCAGCCCTAGGGGACTAGATGGGGAGACCCAGTACTTC. It specifies CVSSPRGLDGETQYF.

This chain links TRBV11-2 with TRBJ2-7; TRBD1 matches 11 bases. Germline assignment: CDR1 SGHAT and CDR2 FQNNGV. The CDR3 is 14 amino acids. The J segment lost 5 bases and the V segment lost 5 bases, leaving 5 bases of the junction unmatched. CDR3 DNA sequence: TGTGCCAGCAGCGGGGGGACAGGGGGAGACGAGCAGTACTTC. This codes for CASSGGTGGDEQYF.